This TCR beta chain was captured by sequencing in a study of T cells in Graves' hyperthyroidism and ophthalmopathy. Template material for amplifying TCR beta CDR3 regions consisted of RNA transcripts. The TCR CDR3 was amplified in a first-round RT-PCR using the HTBI primer set. TCRdb reprocessed the multiplex PCR reads via MiXCR and lists one record per CDR3 protein. The sample contains about 180,000 distinct CDR3 sequences, roughly 10% of which appear only once. These patients, aged 18 to 65, had recently diagnosed hyperthyroidism lasting under 2 months. Uncontrolled infection, other autoimmune disease, pregnancy or lactation barred patients from enrollment. Diagnostic assessment was based on clinical symptoms, serum thyroxine and TRAb, thyroid ultrasound and orbital computed tomography. Deletions cut 6 bases from V and 6 bases from J, with 19 bases between. There are 15 residues in the CDR3. Germline CDR1 LNHDA, CDR2 SQIVND (reference sequence).

A few counts support this clonotype. The chain joins TRBV19 to TRBJ2-3; TRBD2 is a possible D gene (6 bases). The receptor was isolated from a woman between 18 and 29 years old with Graves' hyperthyroidism that later progressed to Graves' ophthalmopathy. Specimen: blood. The CDR3 is CASSWVAASPDTQYF. CDR3 sequence (DNA): TGTGCCAGTAGCTGGGTAGCGGCCTCCCCGGATACGCAGTATTTT.